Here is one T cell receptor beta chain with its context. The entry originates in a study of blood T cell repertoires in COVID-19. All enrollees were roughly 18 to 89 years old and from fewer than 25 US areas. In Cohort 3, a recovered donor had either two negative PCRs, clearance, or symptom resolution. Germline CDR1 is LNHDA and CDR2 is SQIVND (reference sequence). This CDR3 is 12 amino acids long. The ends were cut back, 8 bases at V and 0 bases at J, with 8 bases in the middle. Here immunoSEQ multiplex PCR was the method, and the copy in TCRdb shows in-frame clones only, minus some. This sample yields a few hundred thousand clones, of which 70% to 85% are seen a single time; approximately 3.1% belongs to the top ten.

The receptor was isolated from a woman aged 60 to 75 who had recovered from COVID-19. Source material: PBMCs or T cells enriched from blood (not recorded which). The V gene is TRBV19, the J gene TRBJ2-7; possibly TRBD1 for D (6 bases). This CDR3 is CASSGVSYEQYF. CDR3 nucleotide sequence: TGTGCCAGTTCAGGGGTCTCCTACGAGCAGTACTTC.